This T cell receptor (beta chain) was sequenced for a study of TIL therapy for anti-PD-1-resistant metastatic lung cancer. Findings and caveats of the study: TIL clonotype persistence in blood showed no apparent association with response.

This clone has a single count. Its cognate antigen is unknown. The immunoSEQ assay was v3. Clones were read by immunoSEQ multiplex PCR, and TCRdb kept only the in-frame ones, dropping some. Of 50,000 or so clones listed, 79% are singletons. Germline loops: CDR1 SGHAT, CDR2 FQNNGV. Trimming took 1 base from V and 6 from J, leaving 10 bases between them. The CDR3 length is 14 residues. Described time point: pre-treatment sample, taken before nivolumab and TIL therapy. The sequence derives from a woman aged 30-79 years with non-small cell lung cancer. This specimen consisted of blood, obtained at baseline. The chain recombines TRBV11-2 with TRBJ2-1, with a tentative D call TRBD1 (6 bases). The CDR3: CASSLGAGVNEQFF. The CDR3 DNA sequence: TGTGCCAGCAGCTTAGGGGCAGGGGTCAATGAGCAGTTCTTC.